One T cell receptor (beta chain) is described in this entry. What it binds is unknown. The donors formed part of the roughly 120-subject validation cohort, distinct from the roughly 670-subject first cohort. The data were taken from a study of cytomegalovirus exposure and HLA in healthy donors. Overall study findings and caveats: A list of approximately 160 TCR beta chains associated with cytomegalovirus was given. In vitro assays verified that three CMV-associated chains recognized CMV antigens specifically.

The protocol was immunoSEQ multiplex PCR, while the TCRdb copy is restricted to in-frame clones and leaves out a portion. The data contain over 150,000 clones, roughly 84% of them singletons. This clonotype was sampled from a woman aged 18-29 years in good health and CMV-seropositive. Sequencing input: PBMCs.

The CDR3 loop reads CATSRLAGAYEQYF. CDR3 sequence (DNA): TGTGCCACTTCACGACTAGCGGGCGCCTACGAGCAGTACTTC. The chain uses TRBV19 and TRBJ2-7; 10 bases line up with TRBD2. The CDR3 totals 14 residues. Germline V gene data show CDR1 as LNHDA and CDR2 as SQIVND (reference sequence). J gave up 2 bases and V 10 bases, and 8 bases lay outside the gene matches. Based on the CDR3 plus reference TRBV19 and TRBJ2-7, the full variable domain is DGGITQSPKYLFRKEGQNVTLSCEQNLNHDAMYWYRQDPGQGLRLIYYSQIVNDFQKGDIAEGYSVSREKKESFPLTVTSAQKNPTAFYLCATSRLAGAYEQYFGPGTRLTVT.